The 31 T cell receptor beta chains given below trace back to one sample, sequenced in a study of response to subunit inactivated influenza vaccine. TCRdb re-analysed the RT-PCR reads in MiXCR, keeping a single row per CDR3 protein. This sample has approximately 290,000 distinct CDR3 sequences, with about 20% found just once. The source was PBMCs from blood, collected about 19 months after vaccination. Receptor source: a man aged 50 to 75 who received an inactivated influenza vaccine.

This clonotype was seen only a few times. The V and J genes are TRBV3-1 and TRBJ1-2; D may be TRBD1 (5 bases). The germline gives CDR1 LGHDT, CDR2 YNNKEL (reference sequence). The V end lost 1 base, the J end lost 5 bases, and 8 bases lay between the germline ends. The CDR3 spans 13 residues. The CDR3 reads CASSQARVYGYTF. CDR3 in DNA: TGTGCCAGCAGCCAAGCCAGGGTGTATGGCTACACCTTC.

There are many counts of this clonotype. The chain is built from TRBV7-8 and TRBJ2-5; D gene unclear. This CDR3 spans 14 amino acids. Germline V gene data show CDR1 as SGHVS and CDR2 as FQNEAQ. V lost 1 base and J 3 bases, leaving 9 bases between the germline ends. CDR3 residues: CASSLGFGKETQYF. CDR3 sequence (DNA): TGTGCCAGCAGCTTAGGTTTTGGGAAAGAGACCCAGTACTTC. Full variable domain (remainder filled in from reference TRBV7-8 and TRBJ2-5): GAGVSQSPRYKVAKRGQDVALRCDPISGHVSLFWYQQALGQGPEFLTYFQNEAQLDKSGLPSDRFFAERPEGSVSTLKIQRTQQEDSAVYLCASSLGFGKETQYFGPGTRLLVL.

The chain carries TRBV3-1 and TRBJ2-7; D not certain. Trimming stripped 3 bases from V and 3 bases from J, with 6 bases between. This CDR3 has 12 residues. Germline loops: CDR1 LGHDT, CDR2 YNNKEL (reference sequence). The CDR3 protein is CASSHRSYEQYF. Written as DNA, the CDR3 is TGTGCCAGCAGCCACCGCAGCTACGAGCAGTACTTC.

This chain links TRBV5-5 with TRBJ1-5; 9 bases align to TRBD1. Germline V CDR1 and CDR2: SGHKS, YYEKEE (reference sequence). The V segment lost 4 bases and the J segment 3 bases; nucleotides outside the gene matches: 5. This CDR3 is 15 amino acids long. CDR3 nucleotide sequence: TGTGCCAGCAGCCCGTGGACAGGGGACAATCAGCCCCAGCATTTT. Protein: CASSPWTGDNQPQHF.

A few counts support this clonotype. V gene TRBV7-2 combines with J gene TRBJ1-1; the D is unclear. V was clipped by 2 bases and J by 0 bases, with 7 bases between them. This CDR3 has 14 residues. CDR1 and CDR2 from the germline V gene are SGHTA and FQGNSA. The CDR3 protein is CASSLMPMNTEAFF. Written as DNA, the CDR3 is TGTGCCAGCAGCTTAATGCCCATGAACACTGAAGCTTTCTTT.

The V and J genes are TRBV6-1 and TRBJ1-4, with 9 bases lining up with TRBD1. After removal of 7 bases from V and 5 bases from J, the junction contained 5 bases not matched to a gene. Germline values: CDR1 MNHNS, CDR2 SASEGT. The CDR3 extends over 14 amino acids. The CDR3 region is CASTWDRENEKLFF. As DNA, the CDR3 is TGTGCCAGCACCTGGGACAGGGAGAATGAAAAACTGTTTTTT.

V gene TRBV4-3 combines with J gene TRBJ2-2; D not certain. CDR3 length equals 13 residues. Germline lookup yields CDR1 LGHNA and CDR2 YSLEER. V was shortened by 0 bases and J by 7 bases, with 6 bases between the two germline ends. The CDR3 DNA is TGCGCCAGCAGCCAAGAGTCGGACGGGGAGCTGTTTTTT. Protein: CASSQESDGELFF.

A few counts support this clonotype. The V gene is TRBV18, the J gene TRBJ1-2; unclear D gene. Trimming left V 3 bases short and J 2 bases short, with 10 bases between. The CDR3 loop spans 14 amino acids. CDR1 is KGHSH, CDR2 LQKENI, per germline. The CDR3 loop reads CASSPVAANYGYTF. The DNA of the CDR3 is TGTGCCAGCTCACCGGTTGCGGCGAACTATGGCTACACCTTC.

There are a few counts of this clonotype. The V gene is TRBV14, the J gene TRBJ1-2; 7 nucleotides align to TRBD1. The CDR3 covers 13 residues. Unmatched junction bases numbered 7, after V lost 4 bases and J lost 8 bases. Germline CDR1 reads SGHDN; CDR2 reads FVKESK. CDR3 nucleotide sequence: TGTGCCAGCAGCCGGGCAGGGGGGTACGGCTACACCTTC. Protein sequence: CASSRAGGYGYTF.

This chain uses TRBV7-2 with TRBJ1-2; D possibly corresponds to TRBD1 (6 bases). The germline V and J ends were trimmed by 1 base and 0 bases, with 15 bases remaining between them. The V gene's germline CDR1 is SGHTA and CDR2 FQGNSA. The CDR3 contains 17 residues. The CDR3 region is CASSLVGAGASNYGYTF. As DNA, the CDR3 is TGTGCCAGCAGCTTAGTCGGGGCGGGGGCTTCTAACTATGGCTACACCTTC.

The V call is TRBV29-1, the J call TRBJ2-3; D gene uncertain. Looked up from germline, CDR1 is SQVTM and CDR2 is ANQGSEA. The CDR3 extends over 12 amino acids. Trimming took off 3 bases at V and 4 bases at J, with 8 bases between the two ends. CDR3: CSVDTFPDTQYF. The CDR3 DNA sequence: TGCAGCGTTGATACATTCCCAGATACGCAGTATTTT.

Only a few counts were recorded for this clonotype. V and J are TRBV11-1 and TRBJ1-2; 7 nucleotides agree with TRBD1. Trimming at V came to 5 bases and at J to 6 bases, leaving 12 bases not matched to a gene. The length of the CDR3 is 15 residues. Germline values: CDR1 SGHAT, CDR2 FQDESV (reference sequence). This CDR3 reads CASSPTSTGSDGYTF. CDR3 sequence (DNA): TGTGCCAGCAGCCCAACTTCGACAGGGTCCGATGGCTACACCTTC.

The chain combines TRBV14 with TRBJ1-1, with a possible D match to TRBD1 (5 bases). CDR3 length: 17 residues. Trimming removed 4 bases at V and 1 base at J, with 19 bases between. Germline loops: CDR1 SGHDN, CDR2 FVKESK. The chain's CDR3 is CASSPTRDLPQNTEAFF. The CDR3 DNA reads TGTGCCAGCAGCCCGACCCGGGACCTACCGCAGAACACTGAAGCTTTCTTT.

This chain links TRBV10-3 with TRBJ2-1, with TRBD2 matching over 11 bases. Germline CDR1 reads ENHRY; CDR2 reads SYGVKD. The CDR3 is made up of 15 amino acids. The V gene end was trimmed by 10 bases and the J gene end by 9 bases; junction bases not matched to a gene: 14. The CDR3 sequence is CATNRASGGRGEQFF. CDR3 bases: TGTGCCACCAACCGAGCTAGCGGGGGGCGGGGTGAGCAGTTCTTC.

This clonotype was seen a handful of times. The chain links TRBV10-2 to TRBJ2-3; a possible D gene is TRBD1 (6 bases). V dropped 7 bases and J dropped 0 bases, with 11 bases sitting between them. Germline V gene lookup returns CDR1 WSHSY and CDR2 SAAADI. The CDR3 runs 14 residues. CDR3 sequence: CASIQGPSTDTQYF. The CDR3 coding sequence is TGCGCCAGCATTCAGGGGCCCAGCACAGATACGCAGTATTTT.

This chain joins TRBV5-1 and TRBJ2-7; D ambiguous. V was clipped by 3 bases and J by 2 bases, with 12 bases between them. The CDR3 runs to 14 residues. Germline assignment: CDR1 SGHRS and CDR2 YFSETQ. The CDR3 region is CASSSIDGTYEQYF. The CDR3, as DNA: TGCGCCAGCAGCTCGATTGACGGCACCTACGAGCAGTACTTC.

V and J are TRBV20-1 and TRBJ1-5; TRBD1 is a possible D gene (6 bases). With 5 bases removed from V and 6 bases from J, the gap between germline ends came to 17 bases. This CDR3 has 14 amino acids. Germline CDR1 is DFQATT and CDR2 is SNEGSKA (reference sequence). CDR3 in amino acids: CSARGQSQAQPQHF. The DNA of the CDR3 is TGCAGTGCTCGTGGACAGAGTCAGGCTCAGCCCCAGCATTTT.

The J gene is TRBJ2-5, the V gene TRBV12-3 or TRBV12-4, with D unclear. The CDR3 totals 12 residues. V lost 4 bases to trimming and J lost 4 bases, with 7 bases between them. As DNA, the CDR3 is TGTGCCAGCAGTTCATTCCCAGAGACCCAGTACTTC. It is translated as CASSSFPETQYF.

This clonotype was observed a few times. The chain has TRBV20-1 and TRBJ1-2; D remains ambiguous. Trimming cost V 5 bases and J 2 bases, with 12 bases left between them. Germline V gene sequence: CDR1 DFQATT, CDR2 SNEGSKA (reference sequence). This CDR3 contains 13 residues. The DNA of the CDR3 is TGCAGTGCTCTAGCACGAGGGAACTATGGCTACACCTTC. Its translation is CSALARGNYGYTF.

The J gene is TRBJ1-4, the V gene TRBV6-6; possibly TRBD1 for D (6 bases). Trimming shortened V by 6 bases and J by 7 bases, and 12 bases separated the two germline ends. The CDR3 loop spans 13 amino acids. Germline CDR1 MNHNY, CDR2 SVGAGI (reference sequence). The CDR3 nucleotides are TGTGCCAGCAGACCACAGGGAGGTGAAAAACTGTTTTTT. Its translation is CASRPQGGEKLFF.

The rearrangement joins TRBV20-1 to TRBJ2-1; D ambiguous. The CDR3 is 15 amino acids. Germline V gives CDR1 DFQATT, CDR2 SNEGSKA (reference sequence). The ends were cut back, 0 bases at V and 7 bases at J, with 16 bases in the middle. CDR3 bases: TGCAGTGCTAGAGATTCTCTCCCGCCGGCGAATGAGCAGTTCTTC. Translating gives CSARDSLPPANEQFF.

This clonotype occurred a few times. V gene TRBV3-1 combines with J gene TRBJ1-5; no firm D call. The CDR3 runs to 15 residues. V was trimmed by 0 bases and J by 3 bases, leaving 9 bases between them. Germline CDR1 is LGHDT and CDR2 is YNNKEL (reference sequence). The CDR3 loop reads CASSQDGSPNQPQHF. CDR3 in DNA: TGTGCCAGCAGCCAAGATGGGAGCCCCAATCAGCCCCAGCATTTT.

This chain uses TRBV6-5 with TRBJ1-1, with D perhaps TRBD1 (6 bases). The V end lost 8 bases, the J end lost 2 bases, and 12 bases lay between the germline ends. There are 13 residues in the CDR3. Germline loops: CDR1 MNHEY, CDR2 SVGAGI. CDR3 nucleotide sequence: TGTGCCAGCGTTTCGGGGGCCAACACTGAAGCTTTCTTT. Translated: CASVSGANTEAFF.

In this sample, this clonotype turned up a few times. The genes are TRBV7-2 and TRBJ1-1; D gene ambiguous. The CDR3 runs to 16 residues. Germline CDR1 and CDR2: SGHTA and FQGNSA. V lost 0 bases and J 6 bases, leaving 17 bases between the germline ends. This chain's CDR3 is CASSLAPGRMNSEAFF. CDR3 nucleotides: TGTGCCAGCAGCTTAGCCCCCGGACGGATGAATTCTGAAGCTTTCTTT.

About this clonotype: One end of the junction does not line up with germline, which may come from a read error. The J gene is TRBJ2-7, the V gene TRBV20-1; a weak D match, TRBD1 (5 bases). This CDR3 comprises 14 residues. Germline assignment: CDR1 DFQATT and CDR2 SNEGSKA (reference sequence). The CDR3: CSAAPVGATYEKYF. The CDR3 region has the DNA TGCAGTGCTGCCCCTGTTGGGGCTACCTACGAGAAGTACTTC.

This chain uses TRBV6-1 with TRBJ2-5, with D possibly being TRBD1 (6 bases). This CDR3 has 13 amino acids. CDR1 MNHNS and CDR2 SASEGT come from the germline V gene. V gave up 8 bases and J gave up 5 bases, with 15 bases separating them. CDR3 coding DNA: TGTGCCAGCCCCGCACAGGGTCGGGAGACCCAGTACTTC. The encoded protein is CASPAQGRETQYF.

V is TRBV7-6 and J is TRBJ1-4; 7 positions agree with TRBD1. V shed 1 base, J shed 6 bases, and the junction held 8 bases outside the gene matches. Looked up from germline, CDR1 is SGHVS and CDR2 is FNYEAQ. This CDR3 has 16 amino acids. The CDR3 DNA follows: TGTGCCAGCAGCTTAGGACAGGGCGCAGGGGATGAAAAACTGTTTTTT. Its protein is CASSLGQGAGDEKLFF. The entire variable domain, with the rest obtained from reference TRBV7-6 and TRBJ1-4, is as follows: GAGVSQSPRYKVTKRGQDVALRCDPISGHVSLYWYRQALGQGPEFLTYFNYEAQQDKSGLPNDRFSAERPEGSISTLTIQRTEQRDSAMYRCASSLGQGAGDEKLFFGSGTQLSVL.

V gene TRBV9 combines with J gene TRBJ1-6; D gene unclear. The V end was cut by 4 bases, the J end by 12 bases, with 14 bases between. Per germline, CDR1 SGDLS and CDR2 YYNGEE. The CDR3 length is 13 residues. DNA for the CDR3: TGTGCCAGCAGCTCGTACCCTGAACAACCCCTCCACTTT. Its translation is CASSSYPEQPLHF.

This clonotype was observed a handful of times. J is TRBJ2-7 and V is TRBV20-1; D is uncertain. The CDR3 runs to 10 residues. Germline V gene data show CDR1 as DFQATT and CDR2 as SNEGSKA (reference sequence). The germline V and J ends were trimmed by 3 bases and 2 bases, with 2 bases remaining between them. CDR3 amino acids: CSASPYEQYF. The CDR3 DNA follows: TGCAGTGCTAGTCCCTACGAGCAGTACTTC.

This clonotype was counted only a few times. The rearrangement joins TRBV11-2 to TRBJ1-1, with D hard to call. V was pared by 0 bases and J by 7 bases, with 15 bases between. This CDR3 is built from 15 residues. Germline-derived CDR1 and CDR2 are SGHAT and FQNNGV. CDR3 in DNA: TGTGCCAGCAGCTTAGATCGATTAGAGGGCCTTGAAGCTTTCTTT. Translated: CASSLDRLEGLEAFF.

This chain joins TRBV29-1 and TRBJ1-5, with 9 bases that match TRBD1. With 5 bases clipped from V and 7 bases from J, the junction kept 9 bases outside the gene matches. The CDR3 sequence is 14 residues long. CDR1 is SQVTM, CDR2 ANQGSEA, per germline. CDR3 residues: CSVSTGTGSQPQHF. In DNA form, the CDR3 reads TGCAGCGTTAGTACCGGGACAGGGAGCCAGCCCCAGCATTTT.